What follows are 25 T cell receptor beta chains derived from one specimen sequenced in a study of T-cell reconstitution after alpha-beta-depleted transplantation in children. Preparation of the TCRbeta library involved a method that used unique molecular identifiers. TCRdb ran MiXCR on the PCR reads and lists one entry per CDR3 protein. The data contain hundreds of thousands of distinct CDR3 sequences, roughly 8.2% of them singletons. This sample comprised PBMCs, mostly from graft donor cells, obtained 180 days after TCRalphabeta/CD19-depleted stem cell transplant. Receptor source: a male patient between 5 and 17 years old who had a stem cell transplant for acute lymphoblastic leukemia, so the T cells may come from the graft donor.

With respect to this clonotype: Given a much more abundant clone one base away, this may be a read error. The chain combines TRBV11-1 with TRBJ2-1; 10 bases map to TRBD2. Germline V gives CDR1 SGHAT, CDR2 FQDESV (reference sequence). The V and J ends lost 3 bases and 2 bases, in that order; junction bases with no gene match: 4. CDR3 length: 16 residues. DNA of the CDR3: TGTGCCAGCAGCTTGATAGCGGGGGGTACCTACAATGAGCAGTTCTTC. Translation gives CASSLIAGGTYNEQFF.

This clonotype showed up many times. This chain joins TRBV10-1 and TRBJ2-1; TRBD2 matches at 7 bases. V lost 6 bases, J lost 3 bases, and 8 bases stayed unmatched. Germline V CDR1 and CDR2: WNHNN, SYGVQD (reference sequence). The CDR3 totals 15 residues. This CDR3 is CASSALASGYNEQFF. CDR3 in DNA: TGCGCCAGCAGCGCCCTGGCTAGCGGCTACAATGAGCAGTTCTTC.

This clonotype was seen ten or more times. The genes are TRBV11-2 and TRBJ2-3; no clear D gene. V was clipped by 9 bases and J by 2 bases, with 18 bases between them. The CDR3 has 15 residues. The germline gives CDR1 SGHAT, CDR2 FQNNGV. The CDR3 DNA is TGTGCCAGTCTCCCATGGCACCCATCCACAGATACGCAGTATTTT. Its protein is CASLPWHPSTDTQYF.

The chain has TRBV11-2 and TRBJ2-6; D possibly matches TRBD1 or TRBD2 (5 bases each). Germline CDR1 is SGHAT and CDR2 is FQNNGV. The V gene lost 5 bases and the J gene lost 2 bases, with 10 bases spanning the gap. This CDR3 contains 15 residues. The CDR3 DNA sequence: TGTGCCAGCAGCGGAATGGGGGCTGGGGCCAACGTCCTGACTTTC. Amino acid sequence: CASSGMGAGANVLTF.

This clonotype was recorded many times. The rearrangement links TRBV6-5 to TRBJ1-5; 8 nucleotides agree with TRBD1. The CDR3 has 15 amino acids. Germline assignment: CDR1 MNHEY and CDR2 SVGAGI. The ends lost 6 bases at V and 0 bases at J; junction bases unmatched: 4. The CDR3 DNA is TGTGCCAGCAGATTGGACAGGGCTAGCAATCAGCCCCAGCATTTT. It encodes CASRLDRASNQPQHF.

Ten or more counts support this clonotype. The chain recombines TRBV20-1 with TRBJ2-7, with 10 positions matching TRBD2. V shed 3 bases and J 2 bases; nucleotides not matched to a gene: 7. The germline gives CDR1 DFQATT, CDR2 SNEGSKA (reference sequence). The CDR3 runs 15 residues. Here the CDR3 DNA reads TGCAGTGCTAGTGATCCGGGACTAGCGCCCTACGAGCAGTACTTC. It specifies CSASDPGLAPYEQYF.

This clonotype occurred many times. The chain joins TRBV5-1 to TRBJ1-4; the D gene is possibly TRBD1 (5 bases). V was cut by 1 base and J by 6 bases, with 10 bases left in between. The CDR3 consists of 14 residues. The germline V gene has CDR1 SGHRS and CDR2 YFSETQ. CDR3 protein: CASSLMGVDEKLFF. DNA of the CDR3: TGCGCCAGCAGCTTGATGGGGGTCGATGAAAAACTGTTTTTT.

In its sample, this clonotype was seen many times. The CDR3 reads CSARPPGQMNTEAFF. The CDR3 DNA reads as TGCAGTGCTAGGCCTCCGGGACAAATGAACACTGAAGCTTTCTTT. The chain carries TRBV20-1 and TRBJ1-1; D perhaps matches TRBD1 (6 bases). With 3 bases removed from V and 0 bases from J, the gap between germline ends came to 14 bases. CDR1 and CDR2 (germline): DFQATT, SNEGSKA (reference sequence). The CDR3 consists of 15 residues.

This clonotype appeared many times. This chain joins TRBV7-2 and TRBJ1-5; TRBD1 agrees at 8 bases. The CDR3 runs to 14 residues. Germline CDR1 is SGHTA and CDR2 is FQGNSA. V lost 5 bases and J lost 7; bases outside the gene matches: 7. The CDR3 sequence: CASSARTGQQPQHF. DNA for the CDR3: TGTGCCAGCAGCGCGCGGACAGGGCAACAGCCCCAGCATTTT.

As concerns this clonotype: A much bigger clone sits one base away, suggesting this may be a read error. V and J are TRBV7-8 and TRBJ1-3; D gene uncertain. The CDR3 length is 15 residues. The V gene lost 0 bases and the J gene lost 3 bases, with 9 bases spanning the gap. Germline V gene lookup returns CDR1 SGHVS and CDR2 FQNEAQ. CDR3 in DNA: TGTGCCAGCAGCTTAGCGGCGTACTGTGGAAACACCATATATTTT. Amino acids: CASSLAAYCGNTIYF.

This clonotype appeared many times. The CDR3 DNA reads TGTGCCAGCAGCAAAGCCTCGGACATCTACGAGCAGTACTTC. Translating gives CASSKASDIYEQYF. The genes are TRBV21-1 and TRBJ2-7; the D segment call TRBD1 is taken from the table without a DNA check. TRBV21-1 is a pseudogene locus. The CDR3 has 14 residues.

This clonotype was recorded at least ten times. This chain uses TRBV4-2 with TRBJ2-2; either TRBD1 or TRBD2 may supply D (6 bases each). The CDR3 contains 14 residues. CDR1 and CDR2 (germline): LGHNA, YNFKEQ. Trimming stripped 6 bases from V and 2 bases from J, with 10 bases between. CDR3 bases: TGTGCCAGCAGAGGGGGGAGAAACACCGGGGAGCTGTTTTTT. Protein product: CASRGGRNTGELFF.

The sample holds many counts of this clonotype. The chain links TRBV24-1 to TRBJ2-7; tentatively, D is TRBD1 (5 bases). CDR1 KGHDR and CDR2 SFDVKD come from the germline V gene. V was trimmed by 5 bases and J by 2 bases, leaving 9 bases between them. The CDR3 runs 13 residues. CDR3 protein: CATSGGRAYEQYF. The CDR3 bases are TGTGCCACCAGTGGGGGCAGAGCCTACGAGCAGTACTTC.

This clonotype was observed at least ten times. This chain uses TRBV4-3 with TRBJ2-1; the match to TRBD2 covers 9 bases. Germline assignment: CDR1 LGHNA and CDR2 YSLEER. The ends lost 0 bases at V and 6 bases at J; junction bases unmatched: 9. This CDR3 contains 17 residues. The CDR3, as DNA: TGCGCCAGCAGCCAAGATTTAGTGAGCGGGGGGAGCAATGAGCAGTTCTTC. Translated, it gives CASSQDLVSGGSNEQFF.

This clonotype was seen many times. The genes are TRBV4-2 and TRBJ2-1, with TRBD1 as a possible D gene (6 bases). Trimming pared 4 bases from V and 2 bases from J, leaving 12 bases between. The CDR3 has 15 amino acids. Per germline, CDR1 LGHNA and CDR2 YNFKEQ. CDR3 sequence (DNA): TGTGCCAGCAGCCCAAAGGGGGATCCCTACAATGAGCAGTTCTTC. Its protein product is CASSPKGDPYNEQFF.

This clonotype occurred many times. The V and J genes are TRBV11-2 and TRBJ2-7; TRBD1 might be the D (5 bases). The CDR3 is 14 amino acids. Germline V CDR1 and CDR2: SGHAT, FQNNGV. Trimming pared 2 bases from V and 4 bases from J, leaving 12 bases between. Here the CDR3 DNA reads TGTGCCAGCAGCTTATATAGACAGATTTACGAGCAGTACTTC. Translating it yields CASSLYRQIYEQYF.

In regard to this clonotype: This may be a read error, as it is one base from a much larger clone. The rearrangement joins TRBV5-1 to TRBJ2-7; TRBD1 aligns across 10 bases. Germline CDR1 and CDR2: SGHRS and YFSETQ. This CDR3 has 14 residues. The CDR3 spells CASFPGQGPHDQYF. CDR3 nucleotides: TGCGCCAGCTTCCCGGGACAGGGGCCCCACGACCAGTACTTC.

The rearrangement joins TRBV19 to TRBJ2-5; D not certain. The CDR3 covers 16 residues. Germline V gives CDR1 LNHDA, CDR2 SQIVND (reference sequence). V was shortened by 3 bases and J by 5 bases, with 19 bases between the two germline ends. CDR3 coding DNA: TGTGCCAGTAGTATGAAGTCCGACAAGTTTATGGAGACCCAGTACTTC. Translating it yields CASSMKSDKFMETQYF.

Note on this clonotype: A read error may be the cause here, since a much bigger clone is one base away. The chain recombines TRBV6-1 with TRBJ1-6; D unclear. In germline, CDR1 is MNHNS, CDR2 SASEGT. The CDR3 length is 13 residues. The chain's CDR3 is CASRWQPNSRLHF. The CDR3 region has the DNA TGTGCCAGCAGATGGCAGCCGAATTCACGCCTCCACTTT.

The table lists this clonotype with many counts. This chain uses TRBV20-1 with TRBJ2-5; the D is unclear. V was clipped by 1 base and J by 7 bases, with 22 bases between them. Germline CDR1 and CDR2: DFQATT and SNEGSKA (reference sequence). The CDR3 runs to 16 residues. The CDR3 spells CSARGPGNSSLRTQYF. The CDR3 DNA reads as TGCAGTGCTAGAGGCCCTGGGAACAGTTCACTTCGGACCCAGTACTTC.

This clonotype appeared a few times. The gene calls are TRBV19 and TRBJ1-4; D call uncertain. Per germline, CDR1 LNHDA and CDR2 SQIVND (reference sequence). The length of the CDR3 is 15 residues. Trimming removed 3 bases from V and 4 bases from J, with 12 bases in between. CDR3 in DNA: TGTGCCAGTAGTATTGGAGACGGACTTAATGAAAAACTGTTTTTT. Encoded protein: CASSIGDGLNEKLFF.

The table lists this clonotype with many counts. This sequence joins TRBV6-2 or TRBV6-3 and TRBJ1-4; 8 bases line up with TRBD1. The CDR3 sequence is 15 residues long. Germline CDR1 is MNHEY and CDR2 is SVGEGT. The J segment lost 7 bases and the V segment lost 2 bases, leaving 6 bases of the junction unmatched. CDR3: CASSYKGRGREKLFF. For the CDR3, the DNA is TGTGCCAGCAGTTACAAGGGCAGGGGGCGTGAAAAACTGTTTTTT.

The table lists this clonotype with many counts. This chain uses TRBV6-5 with TRBJ1-1; a weak D match, TRBD1 (5 bases). The CDR3 length is 14 residues. The germline V gene encodes CDR1 MNHEY and CDR2 SVGAGI. Trimming cost V 2 bases and J 4 bases, with 11 bases left between them. As DNA, the CDR3 is TGTGCCAGCAGTTACACCAGGGTAGGCACTGAAGCTTTCTTT. Protein product: CASSYTRVGTEAFF.

This clonotype was observed at least ten times. This chain joins TRBV20-1 and TRBJ2-7; D is possibly TRBD1 (6 bases). V was clipped by 3 bases and J by 0 bases, with 9 bases between them. The CDR3 covers 13 residues. Looked up from germline, CDR1 is DFQATT and CDR2 is SNEGSKA (reference sequence). CDR3 coding DNA: TGCAGTGCTAGGTGGACAGCCTCCTACGAGCAGTACTTC. Translating it yields CSARWTASYEQYF.

This clonotype was recorded at least ten times. The rearrangement links TRBV7-3 to TRBJ1-2, with D possibly matching TRBD1 (5 bases). Trimming removed 7 bases at V and 5 bases at J, with 11 bases between. The length of the CDR3 is 12 residues. Germline lookup yields CDR1 SGHTA and CDR2 FQGTGA. The CDR3 here is CASNKGYYGYTF. The CDR3 DNA sequence: TGTGCCAGCAATAAGGGGTATTATGGCTACACCTTC.